Listed below are T cell receptor beta chains from one sample, sequenced in a study of tumor and adjacent non-tumor tissue in lung cancer. MiXCR, applied by TCRdb to the multiplex PCR reads, yields one record per CDR3 protein. The table records over 60,000 distinct CDR3 sequences, around 85% of them present only once. Sequenced input: lung tumor tissue. These receptors all stem from a woman in her fifties or sixties with non-small cell lung cancer. CDR3s include the opening cysteine and the closing phenylalanine or tryptophan. The size of a clone is reported for some rows only, either as once, few or many, or as a class for expanded clones.

V gene,clone size,CDR3 protein
TRBV20-1,.,CNATLARSSYEQYF
TRBV10-2,.,CASRQWKYNEQLF
TRBV11-1,.,CANSRIGGQGVGTEAFF
TRBV20-1,.,CSATGTSVMKYF
TRBV20-1,.,CSARGPRGADYEQYF
TRBV6-2/TRBV6-3,.,CVSSPDRRGRLNEQFF
TRBV5-4,many,CASSAQGSGELFF
TRBV27,.,CASSSSGQGGEGYTF
TRBV30,.,CALSLQGVEQFF
TRBV6-1,.,CASCELGVQPQHF
TRBV12-3/TRBV12-4,.,CASSFSTGQMEQYF
TRBV11-2,.,CASNLSTSPSYEQYF
TRBV29-1,.,CSAEDMPYNEQFF
TRBV6-6,.,CASRLHGTGGFGVKLFF
TRBV11-1,.,CASRGTGLDRQYF
TRBV29-1,.,CSARGSTSGCTDTQYF
TRBV6-6,.,CTSSYFLSNRNSLLHF
TRBV20-1,.,CNASPGGQREYEQYF
TRBV11-2,.,CTSSIRAGGSTDTQYF
TRBV20-1,.,CSARDRWRGPNRDTQYF
TRBV12-3/TRBV12-4,.,CGSNPTGGKNIQYF
TRBV6-2/TRBV6-3,.,CVSSSSRRSGEQFF
TRBV20-1,.,CSSRDLRDDSYDQYF
TRBV5-4,.,CASSLSGCTEAFF
TRBV6-1,.,CANRRDGHTGELFF
TRBV12-3/TRBV12-4,few,CASSRDGTQINEQYF